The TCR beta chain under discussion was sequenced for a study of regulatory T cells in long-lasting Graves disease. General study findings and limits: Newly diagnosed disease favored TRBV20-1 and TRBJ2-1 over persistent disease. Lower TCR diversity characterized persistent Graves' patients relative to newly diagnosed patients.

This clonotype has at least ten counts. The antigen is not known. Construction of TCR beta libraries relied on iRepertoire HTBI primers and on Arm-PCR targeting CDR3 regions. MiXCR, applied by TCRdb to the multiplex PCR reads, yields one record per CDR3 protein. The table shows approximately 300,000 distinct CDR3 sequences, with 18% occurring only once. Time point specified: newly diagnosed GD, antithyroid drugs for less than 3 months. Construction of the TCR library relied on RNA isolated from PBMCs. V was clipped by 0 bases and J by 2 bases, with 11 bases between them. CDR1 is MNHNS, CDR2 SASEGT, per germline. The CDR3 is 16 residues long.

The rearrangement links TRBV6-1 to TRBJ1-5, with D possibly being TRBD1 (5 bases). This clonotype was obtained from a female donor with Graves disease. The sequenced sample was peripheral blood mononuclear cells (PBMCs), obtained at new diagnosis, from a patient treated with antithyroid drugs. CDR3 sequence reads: CASSEAGWGGNQPQHF. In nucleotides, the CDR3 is TGTGCCAGCAGTGAAGCAGGTTGGGGGGGCAATCAGCCCCAGCATTTT.